Sequencing of this TCR beta chain was carried out in a study of monozygotic twins with inflammatory bowel disease. Germline CDR1 is SGHVS and CDR2 is FQNEAQ. This CDR3 has 17 amino acids. From around 3,300 ng of total RNA, each TCR library was prepared. Eight separate reactions per sample yielded the cDNA. TCRdb re-called the 5' RACE reads and gives one entry per CDR3 protein, without DNA. The ten top clones account for roughly 2.4%, within a sample of about 160,000 distinct CDR3 sequences. The genes are TRBV7-8 and TRBJ1-5; the D call of TRBD1 rests on TCRdb alone, since no DNA is present to check it. What was sequenced was blood. This clonotype was obtained from a human donor with ulcerative colitis or Crohn's disease, or a healthy co-twin of an affected twin (not recorded which). CDR3 protein: CASSLGQGAFGNQPQHF. The whole variable domain, remainder taken from reference TRBV7-8 and TRBJ1-5, is GAGVSQSPRYKVAKRGQDVALRCDPISGHVSLFWYQQALGQGPEFLTYFQNEAQLDKSGLPSDRFFAERPEGSVSTLKIQRTQQEDSAVYLCASSLGQGAFGNQPQHFGDGTRLSIL.